This T cell receptor beta chain was retrieved from a study of T-cell reconstitution after alpha-beta-depleted transplantation in children. Preparation of the TCRbeta library was carried out with unique molecular identifiers. In TCRdb, the PCR reads were re-called with MiXCR into one record per CDR3 protein. The data show about 600,000 distinct CDR3 sequences, about 10% seen once. Many counts were recorded for this clonotype. J gave up 9 bases and V 6 bases, and 5 bases lay outside the gene matches. This CDR3 has 11 amino acids. The chain links TRBV12-3 or TRBV12-4 to TRBJ2-7; TRBD1 aligns across 7 bases. The sample was PBMCs from the stem cell graft donor, taken from the stem cell graft. The sequence came from a human donor who donated a stem cell graft to a child with acute myeloid leukemia. The CDR3, as DNA: TGTGCCAGCAGCACGACAGGGACGCAGTACTTC. It is translated as CASSTTGTQYF.